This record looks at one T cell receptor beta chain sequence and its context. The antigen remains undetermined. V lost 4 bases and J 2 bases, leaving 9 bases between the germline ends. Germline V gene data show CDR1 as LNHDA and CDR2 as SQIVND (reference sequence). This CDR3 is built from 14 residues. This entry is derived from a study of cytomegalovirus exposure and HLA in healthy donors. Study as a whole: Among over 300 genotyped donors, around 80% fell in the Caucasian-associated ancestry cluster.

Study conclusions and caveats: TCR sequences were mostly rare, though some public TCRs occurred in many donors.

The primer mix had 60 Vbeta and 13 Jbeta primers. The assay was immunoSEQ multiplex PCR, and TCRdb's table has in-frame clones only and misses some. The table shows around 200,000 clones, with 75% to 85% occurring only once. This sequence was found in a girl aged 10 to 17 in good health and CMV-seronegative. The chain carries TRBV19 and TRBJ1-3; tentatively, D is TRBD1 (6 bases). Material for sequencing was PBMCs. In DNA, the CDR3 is TGTGCCAGTAGTAAACAGGGTGCTGGAAACACCATATATTTT. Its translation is CASSKQGAGNTIYF.